The source of this TCR beta chain is a study of post-analysis software for immune sequencing data. Study-wide findings and caveats: F measure grouped same-batch samples tightly together. With TRBV5-6, TRBV5-1 and TRBV20-1 included, 4 or 5 TRBV segments were more frequent in patients than in controls.

In its sample, this clonotype was seen a few times. Its antigen is unidentified. From germline, CDR1 is MNHEY and CDR2 SVGAGI. This CDR3 is 13 amino acids long. Trimming removed 0 bases from V and 3 bases from J, with 6 bases in between. Carried by the TCR beta cDNA libraries were unique molecular identifiers. Some 450,000 cDNA molecules were recovered from an input of about 0.9 to 10 million T cells. TCRdb re-called the PCR reads through MiXCR, storing one row per CDR3 protein. The repertoire holds about 820,000 distinct CDR3 sequences, with approximately 53% as singletons. The sequenced sample was blood. V is TRBV6-5 and J is TRBJ2-7; D gene unclear. The sequence was obtained from a girl between 10 and 17 years old with multiple sclerosis. The CDR3 spells CASSYSQGYEQYF. The CDR3 region has the DNA TGTGCCAGCAGTTACTCTCAAGGCTACGAGCAGTACTTC.